This TCR beta chain is drawn from a study of cytomegalovirus exposure and HLA in healthy donors. PCR involved 60 Vbeta and 13 Jbeta primers. The protocol was immunoSEQ multiplex PCR, while the TCRdb copy is restricted to in-frame clones and leaves out a portion. The sample records 74,000 or so clones, roughly 79% being singletons. The CDR3 spans 14 residues. The V gene lost 1 base and the J gene lost 5 bases, with 9 bases spanning the gap. Germline V CDR1 and CDR2: MGHRA, YSYEKL. This rearrangement joins TRBV4-1 to TRBJ2-1; maybe TRBD1 (5 bases). The source material was PBMCs. The receptor comes from a male donor in good health and CMV-seropositive. CDR3 residues: CASSQGQLHNEQFF. CDR3 DNA sequence: TGCGCCAGCAGCCAAGGACAGCTACACAATGAGCAGTTCTTC.